The clone carrying this TCR beta chain has a handful of counts. Antigen unknown. Germline V gives CDR1 SGHTA, CDR2 FQGNSA. Losses at the gene ends were 5 bases for V and 1 base for J; bases not matched to a gene: 2. CDR3 length: 14 residues. The sample belongs to a study of beta chain features in type 1 diabetes. Overall study context: All of the samples together had over 90 million sorted cells examined.

The study's findings and limits: For Type 1 diabetes patients, all four CD4+ subsets carried TCRB CDR3s that were moderately but significantly shorter.

CD45RO/CCR7/CD25/CD127/CD95/CD27 staining was used to isolate CD4+ naive, central memory, regulatory and stem cell-like memory cells by sorting. What was sequenced were expressed TCRB transcripts, since all of the isolated RNA had been reverse transcribed. Reads from naive, central memory and regulatory T cell samples averaged about 3.9 million. TCRdb's table, derived via immunoSEQ multiplex PCR, lists solely in-frame clones and lacks some. The sample records approximately 730,000 clones, about an eighth being singletons. The chain couples TRBV7-2 to TRBJ1-2; 9 bases agree with TRBD1. This receptor was identified in a man in his late teens or twenties with type 1 diabetes. Sequencing was done on a sample of naive CD4+ T cells from blood. The CDR3 loop reads CASSKGQGNYGYTF. DNA of the CDR3: TGTGCCAGCAGCAAGGGACAGGGTAACTATGGCTACACCTTC.